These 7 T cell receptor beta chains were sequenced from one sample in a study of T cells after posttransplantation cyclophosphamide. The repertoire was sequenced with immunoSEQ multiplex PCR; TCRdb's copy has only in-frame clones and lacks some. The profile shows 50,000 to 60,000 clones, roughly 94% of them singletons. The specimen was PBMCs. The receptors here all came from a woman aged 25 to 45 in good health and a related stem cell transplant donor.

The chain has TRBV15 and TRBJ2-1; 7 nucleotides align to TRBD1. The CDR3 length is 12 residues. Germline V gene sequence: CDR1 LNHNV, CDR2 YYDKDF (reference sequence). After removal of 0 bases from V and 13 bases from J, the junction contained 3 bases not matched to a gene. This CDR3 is CATSRDRDSQFF. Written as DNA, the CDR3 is TGTGCCACCAGCAGAGATCGGGACAGCCAGTTCTTC.

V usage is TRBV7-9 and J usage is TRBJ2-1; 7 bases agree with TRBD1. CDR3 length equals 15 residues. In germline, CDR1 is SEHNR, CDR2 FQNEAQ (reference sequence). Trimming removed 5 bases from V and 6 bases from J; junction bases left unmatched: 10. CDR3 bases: TGTGCCAGCAGCCCCCTTGAGACAGGGATCAATGAGCAGTTCTTC. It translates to CASSPLETGINEQFF. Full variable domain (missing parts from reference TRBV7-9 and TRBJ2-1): DTGVSQNPRHKITKRGQNVTFRCDPISEHNRLYWYRQTLGQGPEFLTYFQNEAQLEKSRLLSDRFSAERPKGSFSTLEIQRTEQGDSAMYLCASSPLETGINEQFFGPGTRLTVL.

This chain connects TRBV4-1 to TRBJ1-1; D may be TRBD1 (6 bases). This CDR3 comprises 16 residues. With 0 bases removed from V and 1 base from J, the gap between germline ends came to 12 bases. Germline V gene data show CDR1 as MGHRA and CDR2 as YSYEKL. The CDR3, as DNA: TGCGCCAGCAGCCAAGATTCGCAGGGGTCGAACACTGAAGCTTTCTTT. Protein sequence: CASSQDSQGSNTEAFF.

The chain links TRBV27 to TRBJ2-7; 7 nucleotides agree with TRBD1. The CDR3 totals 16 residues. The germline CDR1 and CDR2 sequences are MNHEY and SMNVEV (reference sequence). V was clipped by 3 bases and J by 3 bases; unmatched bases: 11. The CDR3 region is CASSFTGEGPGYEQYF. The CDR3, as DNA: TGTGCCAGCAGTTTCACAGGGGAAGGACCAGGCTACGAGCAGTACTTC.

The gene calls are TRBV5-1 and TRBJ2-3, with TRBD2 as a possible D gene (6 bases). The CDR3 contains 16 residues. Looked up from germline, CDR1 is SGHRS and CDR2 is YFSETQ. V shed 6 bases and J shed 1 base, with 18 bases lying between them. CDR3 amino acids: CASNPSRGIGTDTQYF. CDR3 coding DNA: TGCGCCAGCAACCCCTCGCGGGGAATAGGCACAGATACGCAGTATTTT.

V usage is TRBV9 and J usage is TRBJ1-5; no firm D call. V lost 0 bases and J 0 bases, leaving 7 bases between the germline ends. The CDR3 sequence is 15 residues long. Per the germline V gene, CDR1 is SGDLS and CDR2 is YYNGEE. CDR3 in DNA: TGTGCCAGCAGCGTAGGCCAGGATAGCAATCAGCCCCAGCATTTT. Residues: CASSVGQDSNQPQHF.

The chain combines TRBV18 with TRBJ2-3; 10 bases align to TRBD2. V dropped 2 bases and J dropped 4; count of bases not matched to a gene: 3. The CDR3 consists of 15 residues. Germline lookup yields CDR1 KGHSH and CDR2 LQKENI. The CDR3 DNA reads TGTGCCAGCTCACCAGGTAGCGGGGGGCCAGATACGCAGTATTTT. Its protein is CASSPGSGGPDTQYF. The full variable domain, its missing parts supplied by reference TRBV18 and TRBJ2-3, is NAGVMQNPRHLVRRRGQEARLRCSPMKGHSHVYWYRQLPEEGLKFMVYLQKENIIDESGMPKERFSAEFPKEGPSILRIQQVVRGDSAAYFCASSPGSGGPDTQYFGPGTRLTVL.